One sample yielded the 30 T cell receptor beta chains listed below, sequenced in a study of preoperative IRX-2 immunotherapy in early breast cancer. Specified treatment: preoperative locoregional IRX-2 cytokine immunotherapy. Generated by immunoSEQ multiplex PCR, the TCRdb table keeps only in-frame clones and is missing some. The data contain under 6,000 clones, around 73% of them singletons. Sequenced here: tumor tissue, sampled before IRX-2 immunotherapy. All receptors derive from a human donor with breast cancer.

By proportion, this clone is medium-sized. The chain recombines TRBV18 with TRBJ2-6; possibly TRBD1 for D (5 bases). The CDR3 has 15 residues. Deletions cut 6 bases from V and 0 bases from J, with 9 bases between. CDR1 and CDR2 (germline): KGHSH, LQKENI. CDR3 coding DNA: TGTGCCAGCTCGGGGCTGACCTCTGGGGCCAACGTCCTGACTTTC. Its protein is CASSGLTSGANVLTF.

The rearrangement links TRBV6-8 to TRBJ1-1; no reliable D call. V dropped 3 bases and J dropped 3 bases, with 11 bases sitting between them. The CDR3 has 14 amino acids. CDR1 and CDR2 (germline): MNHGY, SAAAGT. DNA for the CDR3: TGTGCCAGCAGTTATAGTCCCGGCGACACTGAAGCTTTCTTT. This codes for CASSYSPGDTEAFF.

V usage is TRBV30 and J usage is TRBJ1-2; D gene uncertain. V lost 4 bases and J lost 0, with 15 bases in between. The CDR3 runs 15 residues. In germline, CDR1 is GTSNPN, CDR2 SVGIG (reference sequence). CDR3 bases: TGTGCCTGGACATCGGTACCGTACTCTAACTATGGCTACACCTTC. Amino acids: CAWTSVPYSNYGYTF. Variable domain in full (rest from reference TRBV30 and TRBJ1-2): SQTIHQWPATLVQPVGSPLSLECTVEGTSNPNLYWYRQAAGRGLQLLFYSVGIGQISSEVPQNLSASRPQDRQFILSSKKLLLSDSGFYLCAWTSVPYSNYGYTFGSGTRLTVV.

The chain links TRBV6-8 to TRBJ2-7; 8 nucleotides agree with TRBD1. J lost 3 bases, V lost 6 bases, and 10 bases had no gene match. This CDR3 has 15 amino acids. Germline lookup yields CDR1 MNHGY and CDR2 SAAAGT. CDR3 nucleotide sequence: TGTGCCAGCAGCCCAACAGGGGGTAATAACTACGAGCAGTACTTC. It encodes CASSPTGGNNYEQYF.

The V call is TRBV7-5, the J call TRBJ1-2; the table's TRBD1 call for D was not verified on the DNA. TRBV7-5 is described as a pseudogene. The CDR3 runs 17 residues. In nucleotides, the CDR3 is TGTGCCAGCAGCTTGGGACAGGGGTCCGACCTTAACTATGGCTACACCTTC. Its protein product is CASSLGQGSDLNYGYTF.

V and J are TRBV10-3 and TRBJ2-3; 11 bases are a match to TRBD2. Germline values: CDR1 ENHRY, CDR2 SYGVKD. The CDR3 runs 18 residues. Trimming took 2 bases from V and 0 from J; bases not matched to a gene: 7. CDR3 sequence reads: CAISEGLAGGPSTDTQYF. The DNA of the CDR3 is TGTGCCATCAGTGAGGGACTAGCGGGCGGTCCTAGCACAGATACGCAGTATTTT.

As for this clone: The junction does not match germline at one end; this may be a read error. J is TRBJ1-4 and V is TRBV15, with TRBD1 matching over 12 bases. Germline V lookup: CDR1 LNHNV, CDR2 YYDKDF (reference sequence). CDR3 size: 17 residues. CDR3 DNA: TGTGCCAGCAGCTCCGGGACAGGGGGCGTTTATTATGAAAAACTGTTTTTT. Its protein product is CASSSGTGGVYYEKLFF.

The chain couples TRBV6-8 to TRBJ2-7; 7 bases agree with TRBD2. The CDR3 loop spans 15 amino acids. Per germline, CDR1 MNHGY and CDR2 SAAAGT. V lost 4 bases, J lost 2 bases, and 8 bases stayed unmatched. The CDR3: CASSSDGAGAYEQYF. CDR3 DNA sequence: TGTGCCAGCAGTTCAGACGGGGCGGGGGCCTACGAGCAGTACTTC.

This sequence joins TRBV7-1 and TRBJ2-2, with 12 bases that match TRBD2. TRBV7-1 belongs to the ORF category, with a function that is uncertain. This CDR3 has 16 amino acids. Losses at the gene ends were 6 bases for V and 4 bases for J; bases not matched to a gene: 6. CDR3 region: CASRRLAGVATGELFF. The CDR3 DNA is TGTGCCAGCAGGCGACTAGCGGGAGTCGCCACCGGGGAGCTGTTTTTT.

The rearrangement links TRBV19 to TRBJ1-2; 8 positions match TRBD1. The V gene's germline CDR1 is LNHDA and CDR2 SQIVND (reference sequence). The CDR3 contains 14 residues. The junction had 3 bases not matched to a gene; V was cut back by 1 base and J by 5 bases. This chain's CDR3 is CASSIAGQDYGYTF. CDR3 DNA: TGTGCCAGTAGTATAGCGGGACAGGATTATGGCTACACCTTC. The complete variable domain, with remaining parts taken from reference TRBV19 and TRBJ1-2, reads DGGITQSPKYLFRKEGQNVTLSCEQNLNHDAMYWYRQDPGQGLRLIYYSQIVNDFQKGDIAEGYSVSREKKESFPLTVTSAQKNPTAFYLCASSIAGQDYGYTFGSGTRLTVV.

The chain uses TRBV7-1 and TRBJ2-7; 9 bases agree with TRBD1. TRBV7-1 is noted as an ORF with a role that remains uncertain. V was pared by 5 bases and J by 4 bases, with 3 bases of the junction left unmatched. The CDR3 is 13 amino acids. The CDR3 DNA reads TGTGCCAGCAGCCTGGGGACAGGGTACGAGCAGTACTTC. Translating gives CASSLGTGYEQYF.

The rearrangement joins TRBV19 to TRBJ2-3; 11 bases line up with TRBD2. The CDR3 sequence is 16 residues long. V gave up 1 base and J gave up 0 bases; unmatched junction bases: 0. Germline CDR1 LNHDA, CDR2 SQIVND (reference sequence). The CDR3 DNA sequence: TGTGCCAGTAGTATAGGGACTAGCGGGAGCACAGATACGCAGTATTTT. The encoded protein is CASSIGTSGSTDTQYF.

This clone occurred once. The chain recombines TRBV6-8 with TRBJ1-4, with 9 bases lining up with TRBD1. Germline CDR1 and CDR2: MNHGY and SAAAGT. CDR3 length: 15 residues. V gave up 7 bases and J gave up 7 bases; unmatched junction bases: 10. Written as DNA, the CDR3 is TGTGCCAGCACTCCGACACAGGGGGCGCTTGAAAAACTGTTTTTT. Protein: CASTPTQGALEKLFF.

The chain uses TRBV28 and TRBJ1-5; TRBD1 agrees at 9 bases. With 6 bases clipped from V and 7 bases from J, the junction kept 10 bases outside the gene matches. The CDR3 sequence is 15 residues long. Germline V lookup: CDR1 MDHEN, CDR2 SYDVKM. The CDR3 reads CASSQTTDRGQPQHF. The CDR3 region has the DNA TGTGCCAGCAGCCAGACTACGGACAGGGGCCAGCCCCAGCATTTT.

The V call is TRBV6-8, the J call TRBJ2-1; TRBD2 aligns across 8 bases. The CDR3 extends over 19 amino acids. Germline V lookup: CDR1 MNHGY, CDR2 SAAAGT. J lost 8 bases, V lost 2 bases, and 20 bases had no gene match. The CDR3 spells CASSYGGLSGLGSWDEQFF. CDR3 coding DNA: TGTGCCAGCAGTTACGGGGGCTTGTCGGGACTAGGGTCCTGGGATGAGCAGTTCTTC.

The V gene is TRBV10-2, the J gene TRBJ1-2; tentative D call: TRBD1 (6 bases). The CDR3 is 14 amino acids. Trimming removed 4 bases at V and 7 bases at J, with 16 bases between. The germline V gene has CDR1 WSHSY and CDR2 SAAADI. The CDR3 loop reads CASSVGGAPGGYTF. CDR3 sequence (DNA): TGCGCCAGCAGTGTAGGGGGGGCTCCTGGTGGCTACACCTTC.

The chain joins TRBV19 to TRBJ1-1; D unclear. Per the germline V gene, CDR1 is LNHDA and CDR2 is SQIVND (reference sequence). Trimming left V 2 bases short and J 8 bases short, with 6 bases between. This CDR3 is built from 11 residues. The CDR3 coding sequence is TGTGCCAGTAGTATACTGACGGAAGCTTTCTTT. This codes for CASSILTEAFF.

The chain couples TRBV10-1 to TRBJ2-7; no clear D. Per germline, CDR1 WNHNN and CDR2 SYGVQD (reference sequence). The CDR3 has 12 amino acids. The V and J ends lost 8 bases and 7 bases respectively, with 15 bases between them. As DNA, the CDR3 is TGCGCCAGCTCCCCCCCCTCTCGGGAGCAGTACTTC. As protein: CASSPPSREQYF.

The chain joins TRBV22-1 to TRBJ2-3; TRBD2, the table's D call, was not compared with the DNA. TRBV22-1 is deemed a pseudogene. The CDR3 covers 13 residues. The CDR3 reads CASSLYRADTQYF. The CDR3 DNA reads TGTGCCAGCAGTTTGTACCGGGCAGATACGCAGTATTTT.

This clone has a handful of counts. The rearrangement links TRBV10-1 to TRBJ1-2, with 7 positions matching TRBD1. V lost 2 bases, J lost 4 bases, and 1 base stayed unmatched. Germline values: CDR1 WNHNN, CDR2 SYGVQD (reference sequence). The CDR3 runs 13 residues. The DNA of the CDR3 is TGCGCCAGCAGTGAGGACAGGGCCTATGGCTACACCTTC. It encodes CASSEDRAYGYTF.

The rearrangement uses TRBV6-8 and TRBJ2-6; 7 nucleotides align to TRBD1. Germline V gene data show CDR1 as MNHGY and CDR2 as SAAAGT. The CDR3 totals 17 residues. V was pared by 5 bases and J by 0 bases, with 7 bases of the junction left unmatched. The CDR3 bases are TGTGCCAGCAGTAGACAAGACAGGGCCTCTGGGGCCAACGTCCTGACTTTC. Amino acids: CASSRQDRASGANVLTF.

The V call is TRBV11-3, the J call TRBJ2-1; D call uncertain. The CDR3 covers 17 residues. V lost 2 bases, J lost 0 bases, and 14 bases lay in between. Germline CDR1 reads SGHNT; CDR2 reads YENEEA. This chain's CDR3 is CASSLISLRASYNEQFF. The DNA for the CDR3 is TGTGCCAGCAGCTTAATCTCTCTCCGGGCCTCCTACAATGAGCAGTTCTTC.

V usage is TRBV6-8 and J usage is TRBJ1-1; unclear D gene. The CDR3 is made up of 17 amino acids. Germline V gene lookup returns CDR1 MNHGY and CDR2 SAAAGT. V was cut by 5 bases and J by 3 bases, with 22 bases left in between. The CDR3 nucleotides are TGTGCCAGCAGTGCCCCCCAGACACCACGAAGGGACACTGAAGCTTTCTTT. Translated: CASSAPQTPRRDTEAFF.

The chain employs TRBV11-3 and TRBJ2-5; D is undetermined. The CDR3 length is 15 residues. Trimming took 2 bases from V and 0 from J, leaving 10 bases between them. Per the germline V gene, CDR1 is SGHNT and CDR2 is YENEEA. The CDR3 here is CASSLLVGYQETQYF. The CDR3 nucleotides are TGTGCCAGCAGCTTACTGGTGGGGTACCAAGAGACCCAGTACTTC. Full variable domain (rest looked up from reference TRBV11-3 and TRBJ2-5): EAGVVQSPRYKIIEKKQPVAFWCNPISGHNTLYWYLQNLGQGPELLIRYENEEAVDDSQLPKDRFSAERLKGVDSTLKIQPAELGDSAVYLCASSLLVGYQETQYFGPGTRLLVL.

The sample holds a few counts of this clone. V gene TRBV5-1 combines with J gene TRBJ2-7; TRBD1 matches 8 bases. V lost 0 bases and J lost 0; bases outside the gene matches: 8. There are 17 residues in the CDR3. The germline V gene encodes CDR1 SGHRS and CDR2 YFSETQ. Here the CDR3 DNA reads TGCGCCAGCAGCTTGGAGGGGGCAGGGGGCTTCTCCTACGAGCAGTACTTC. Translating it yields CASSLEGAGGFSYEQYF.

The table lists this clone with a count of one. CDR3 sequence (DNA): TGTGCCAGTAGAGTCACCAGGAGGAATGAAAAACTGTTTTTT. This gives the protein CASRVTRRNEKLFF. The rearrangement uses TRBV19 and TRBJ1-4; D is unresolved. Trimming took off 6 bases at V and 5 bases at J, with 13 bases between the two ends. The CDR3 totals 14 residues. Germline CDR1 reads LNHDA; CDR2 reads SQIVND (reference sequence).

This sequence joins TRBV30 and TRBJ2-3, with unresolved D. Germline CDR1 and CDR2: GTSNPN and SVGIG (reference sequence). This CDR3 contains 13 residues. V was clipped by 2 bases and J by 8 bases, with 14 bases between them. CDR3 nucleotide sequence: TGTGCCTGGAGTCGTGGTAGCTTGGGTACGCAGTATTTT. Amino acid sequence: CAWSRGSLGTQYF.

By share of the sample, this clone is medium-sized (0.01 to 0.1%). J is TRBJ2-7 and V is TRBV11-3; the match to TRBD2 covers 7 bases. The trim removed 2 bases at V and 2 bases at J, leaving 3 bases unmatched. The CDR3 runs 14 residues. Germline assignment: CDR1 SGHNT and CDR2 YENEEA. This CDR3 reads CASSLTAGTYEQYF. As DNA, the CDR3 is TGTGCCAGCAGCTTAACAGCGGGAACCTACGAGCAGTACTTC.

In DNA, the CDR3 is TGTGCCAGCTCATTCGAGGGGATTCGAATTCTAGCGGGTGGATGCTCCTACGAGCAGTACTTC. Translated: CASSFEGIRILAGGCSYEQYF. V gene TRBV7-1 combines with J gene TRBJ2-7; TRBD2 aligns across 8 bases. TRBV7-1 is designated an ORF whose function remains uncertain. The V gene end was trimmed by 8 bases and the J gene end by 0 bases; junction bases not matched to a gene: 27. The CDR3 runs 21 residues.

The V gene is TRBV6-8, the J gene TRBJ2-7, with D tentatively TRBD1 (5 bases). Germline-derived CDR1 and CDR2 are MNHGY and SAAAGT. Trimming pared 3 bases from V and 2 bases from J, leaving 14 bases between. The CDR3 consists of 15 residues. The CDR3 bases are TGTGCCAGCAGTTATAGGACAATCTTCCCCTACGAGCAGTACTTC. Translating it yields CASSYRTIFPYEQYF.